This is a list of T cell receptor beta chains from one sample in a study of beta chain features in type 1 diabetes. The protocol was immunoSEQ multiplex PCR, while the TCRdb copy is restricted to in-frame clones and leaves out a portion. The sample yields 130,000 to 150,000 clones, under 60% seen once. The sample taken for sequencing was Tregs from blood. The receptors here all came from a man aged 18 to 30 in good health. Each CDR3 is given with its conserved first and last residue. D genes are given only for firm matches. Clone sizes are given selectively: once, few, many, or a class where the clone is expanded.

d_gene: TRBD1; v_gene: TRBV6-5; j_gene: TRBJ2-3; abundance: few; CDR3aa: CASSNSRQGDTQYF; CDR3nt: TGTGCCAGCAGTAACTCTAGACAGGGTGATACGCAGTATTTT
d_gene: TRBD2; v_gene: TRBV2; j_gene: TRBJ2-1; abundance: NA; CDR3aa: CASSELTSEGNEQFF; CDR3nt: TGTGCCAGCAGTGAACTCACTAGCGAGGGGAATGAGCAGTTCTTC
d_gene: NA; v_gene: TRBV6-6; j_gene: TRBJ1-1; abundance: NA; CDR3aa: CASSYRRNTEAFF; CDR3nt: TGTGCCAGCAGTTATAGAAGGAACACTGAAGCTTTCTTT
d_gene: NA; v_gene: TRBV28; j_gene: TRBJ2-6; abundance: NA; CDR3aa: CASSIWGGGANVLTF; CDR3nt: TGTGCCAGCAGTATTTGGGGAGGTGGGGCCAACGTCCTGACTTTC
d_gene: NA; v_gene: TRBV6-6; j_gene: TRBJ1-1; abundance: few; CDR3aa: CASSYNYGNTEAFF; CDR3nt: TGTGCCAGCAGTTATAATTACGGGAACACTGAAGCTTTCTTT
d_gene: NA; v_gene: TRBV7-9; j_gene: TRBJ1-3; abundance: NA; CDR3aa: CASSYGGNTIYF; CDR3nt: TGTGCCAGCAGCTACGGGGGAAACACCATATATTTT
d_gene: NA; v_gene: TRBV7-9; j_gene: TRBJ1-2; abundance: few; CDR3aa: CASSEGLFYGYTF; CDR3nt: TGTGCCAGCAGCGAGGGACTATTCTATGGCTACACCTTC
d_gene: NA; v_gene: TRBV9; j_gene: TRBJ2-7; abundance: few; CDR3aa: CASSAHSGTYEQYF; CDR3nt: TGTGCCAGCAGCGCCCATTCGGGGACCTACGAGCAGTACTTC
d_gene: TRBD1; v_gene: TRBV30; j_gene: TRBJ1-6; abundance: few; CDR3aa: CAWSRDRVASPLHF; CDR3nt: TGTGCCTGGAGCCGGGACAGGGTGGCTTCACCCCTCCACTTT
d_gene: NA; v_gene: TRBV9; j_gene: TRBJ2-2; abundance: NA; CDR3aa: CASSGVRGGELFF; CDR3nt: TGTGCCAGCAGCGGGGTCCGGGGCGGGGAGCTGTTTTTT
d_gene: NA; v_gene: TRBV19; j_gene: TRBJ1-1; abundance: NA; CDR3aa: CASSIHPGFRLDTEAFF; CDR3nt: TGTGCCAGTAGTATTCACCCCGGGTTTCGACTAGACACTGAAGCTTTCTTT
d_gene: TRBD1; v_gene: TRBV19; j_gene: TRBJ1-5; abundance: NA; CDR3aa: CASRTGDYSNQPQHF; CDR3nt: TGTGCCAGTAGAACAGGGGATTATAGCAATCAGCCCCAGCATTTT
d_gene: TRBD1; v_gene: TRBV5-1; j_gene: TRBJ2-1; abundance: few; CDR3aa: CASSLRTGVYNEQFF; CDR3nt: TGCGCCAGCAGCTTGCGGACAGGGGTGTACAATGAGCAGTTCTTC
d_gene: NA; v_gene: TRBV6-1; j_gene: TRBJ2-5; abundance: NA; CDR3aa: CASSFLQGRETQYF; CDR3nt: TGTGCCAGCAGTTTCCTCCAGGGGAGAGAGACCCAGTACTTC
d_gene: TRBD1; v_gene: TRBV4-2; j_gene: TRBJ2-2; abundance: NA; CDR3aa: CASSTTGTGELFF; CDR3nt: TGTGCCAGCAGCACGACAGGGACCGGGGAGCTGTTTTTT
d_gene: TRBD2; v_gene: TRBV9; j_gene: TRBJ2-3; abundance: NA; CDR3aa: CASSIAGGLADTQYF; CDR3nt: TGTGCCAGCAGTATAGCGGGGGGGCTCGCAGATACGCAGTATTTT
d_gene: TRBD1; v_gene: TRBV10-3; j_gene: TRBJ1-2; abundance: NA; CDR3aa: CAISEPGQLNYGYTF; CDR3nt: TGTGCCATCAGTGAGCCGGGACAGCTTAACTATGGCTACACCTTC
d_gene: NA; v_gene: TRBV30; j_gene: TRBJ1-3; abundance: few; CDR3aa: CAWSVGWAADRSSGNTIYF; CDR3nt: TGTGCCTGGAGTGTAGGGTGGGCCGCTGACAGGAGCTCTGGAAACACCATATATTTT
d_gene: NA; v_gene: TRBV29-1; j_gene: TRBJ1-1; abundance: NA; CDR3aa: CSAEGGGTEAFF; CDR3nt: TGCAGCGCGGAGGGGGGGGGAACTGAAGCTTTCTTT
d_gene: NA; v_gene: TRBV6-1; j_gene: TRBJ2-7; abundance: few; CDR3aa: CASSFREQYF; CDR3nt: TGTGCCAGCAGTTTCCGCGAGCAGTACTTC
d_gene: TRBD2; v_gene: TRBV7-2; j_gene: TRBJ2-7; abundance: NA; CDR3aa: CASSSGLAGSYYEQYF; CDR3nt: TGTGCCAGCAGCTCGGGACTAGCGGGGAGCTACTACGAGCAGTACTTC
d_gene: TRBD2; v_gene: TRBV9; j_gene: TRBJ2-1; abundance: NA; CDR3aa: CASSAQGPGLATEQFF; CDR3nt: TGTGCCAGCAGCGCACAGGGCCCGGGACTAGCGACTGAGCAGTTCTTC
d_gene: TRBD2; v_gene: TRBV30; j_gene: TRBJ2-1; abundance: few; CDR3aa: CAWRGLAGVEQFF; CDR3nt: TGTGCCTGGAGGGGACTAGCGGGAGTCGAGCAGTTCTTC